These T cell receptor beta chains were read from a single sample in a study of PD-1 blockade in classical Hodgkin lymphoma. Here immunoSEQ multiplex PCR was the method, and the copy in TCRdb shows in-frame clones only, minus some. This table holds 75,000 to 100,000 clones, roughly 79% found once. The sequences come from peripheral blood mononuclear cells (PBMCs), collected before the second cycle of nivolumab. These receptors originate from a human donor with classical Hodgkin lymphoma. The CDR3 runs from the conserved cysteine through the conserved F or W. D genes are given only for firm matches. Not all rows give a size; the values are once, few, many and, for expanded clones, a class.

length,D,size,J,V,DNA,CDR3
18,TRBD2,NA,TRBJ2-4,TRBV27,TGTGCCAGCAGTCCCCAAGTACGAGCGGGAGGAGCCAAAAACATTCAGTACTTC,CASSPQVRAGGAKNIQYF
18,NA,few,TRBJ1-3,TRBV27,TGTGCCAGCAGTCATCCTTGGTGGCCTGAGACCTCTGGAAACACCATATATTTT,CASSHPWWPETSGNTIYF
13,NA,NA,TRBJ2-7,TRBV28,TGTGCCAGCAGTTTGGTACAGTCCTACGAGCAGTACTTC,CASSLVQSYEQYF
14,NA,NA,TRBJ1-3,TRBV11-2,TGTGCCAGCAGCACCGCAGGGTCCGGAAACACCATATATTTT,CASSTAGSGNTIYF
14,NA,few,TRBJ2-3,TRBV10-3,TGTGCCATCAGTGAGTCCGGCCTAGAGGATACGCAGTATTTT,CAISESGLEDTQYF
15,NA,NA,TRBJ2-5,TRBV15,TGTGCCACCAGCAGAGGATCAGGGCCTCGGGGGACCCAGTACTTC,CATSRGSGPRGTQYF
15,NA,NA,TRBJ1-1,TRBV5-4,TGTGCCAGCAGCTTGGCAGGGGAAGGGAACACTGAAGCTTTCTTT,CASSLAGEGNTEAFF
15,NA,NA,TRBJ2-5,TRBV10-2,TGCGCCAGCAGTGCGTCAGCTGGGGCGAGAGAGACCCAGTACTTC,CASSASAGARETQYF
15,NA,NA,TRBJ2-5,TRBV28,TGTGCCAGCATCGAAGGGGGGGAGTCTTCAGAGACCCAGTACTTC,CASIEGGESSETQYF
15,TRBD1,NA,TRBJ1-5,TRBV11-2,TGTGCCAGCAGTCAAACAGGGGCTAGGAATCAGCCCCAGCATTTT,CASSQTGARNQPQHF
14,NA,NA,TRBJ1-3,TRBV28,TGTGCCAGCAGCCCCGGGTCGGCTGGAAACACCATATATTTT,CASSPGSAGNTIYF
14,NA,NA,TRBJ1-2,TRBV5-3,TGTGCCAGAAGCTCCCTTAAGGTTTTGGGAGGCTACACCTTC,CARSSLKVLGGYTF
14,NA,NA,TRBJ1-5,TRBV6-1,TGTGCCAGCACCCGGGACGCTAGCAATCAGCCCCAGCATTTT,CASTRDASNQPQHF
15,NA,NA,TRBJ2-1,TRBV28,TGTGCCAGCAGTTTCGGCGGGGGCCTCTACAATGAGCAGTTCTTC,CASSFGGGLYNEQFF
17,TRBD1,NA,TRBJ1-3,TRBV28,TGTGCCAGCAGTACCCGGGACAGGGGGAAGGCTGGCAACACCATATATTTT,CASSTRDRGKAGNTIYF
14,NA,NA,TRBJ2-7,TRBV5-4,TGTGCCAGCAGCTTTATCCCAGCGAGCTACGAGCAGTACTTC,CASSFIPASYEQYF
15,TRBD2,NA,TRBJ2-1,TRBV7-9,TGTGCCAGCAGCCCAACTAGAGCGGGAGACAATGAGCAGTTCTTC,CASSPTRAGDNEQFF
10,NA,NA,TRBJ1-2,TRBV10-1,TGCGCCAGGGGGGGATACGGCTACACCTTC,CARGGYGYTF